The 20 T cell receptor beta chains listed next were all sequenced from one sample in a study of T cell responses to AZD1222 COVID-19 vaccine. Some clones are missing from TCRdb's copy, which holds only in-frame ones; the method was immunoSEQ multiplex PCR. This table holds roughly 110,000 clones, about 93% found once. The sequencing here drew on peripheral blood, taken on day 0 of AZD1222 vaccination. The receptors were gathered from an adult in good health.

This clone was picked up one time. This chain links TRBV12-5 with TRBJ1-2; D call uncertain. This CDR3 has 15 amino acids. V was clipped by 5 bases and J by 7 bases, with 20 bases between them. The V gene's germline CDR1 is LGHNT and CDR2 FRNRAP. CDR3 nucleotide sequence: TGTGCTAGTGGTACCCTGGAAAAGGGTTGGGTTGGCTACACCTTC. Translated, it gives CASGTLEKGWVGYTF.

V gene TRBV30 combines with J gene TRBJ2-1; TRBD2 aligns across 10 bases. The CDR3 has 15 residues. Germline V gives CDR1 GTSNPN, CDR2 SVGIG (reference sequence). V shed 1 base and J 8 bases; nucleotides not matched to a gene: 8. The DNA for the CDR3 is TGTGCCTGGAGTGGGGCTAGCGGGGGCCCTCATGAGCAGTTCTTC. It is translated as CAWSGASGGPHEQFF. Looking up the rest from reference TRBV30 and TRBJ2-1 gives the full variable domain: SQTIHQWPATLVQPVGSPLSLECTVEGTSNPNLYWYRQAAGRGLQLLFYSVGIGQISSEVPQNLSASRPQDRQFILSSKKLLLSDSGFYLCAWSGASGGPHEQFFGPGTRLTVL.

The rearrangement joins TRBV12-3 or TRBV12-4 to TRBJ1-6; D is unresolved. Trimming left V 2 bases short and J 5 bases short, with 4 bases between. This CDR3 spans 13 amino acids. Written as DNA, the CDR3 is TGTGCCAGCAGTTTAAGGGATAATTCACCCCTCCACTTT. Translation: CASSLRDNSPLHF.

The sample holds one count of this clone. This chain joins TRBV7-2 and TRBJ2-3, with TRBD2 matching 8 bases. This CDR3 has 15 residues. Germline CDR1 reads SGHTA; CDR2 reads FQGNSA. The V gene end was trimmed by 2 bases and the J gene end by 1 base; junction bases not matched to a gene: 2. CDR3 sequence (DNA): TGTGCCAGCAGCTTAAATAGCGGGGGCACAGATACGCAGTATTTT. Protein: CASSLNSGGTDTQYF.

V gene TRBV19 combines with J gene TRBJ1-1, with a weak D call TRBD1 (6 bases). CDR1 is LNHDA, CDR2 SQIVND, per germline (reference sequence). The CDR3 has 13 amino acids. The V gene lost 9 bases and the J gene lost 5 bases, with 16 bases spanning the gap. CDR3: CASLIQGGTEAFF. CDR3 in DNA: TGTGCCAGCCTGATACAGGGAGGTACTGAAGCTTTCTTT.

J is TRBJ1-1 and V is TRBV6-5, with a tentative D call TRBD1 (5 bases). Germline V gene data show CDR1 as MNHEY and CDR2 as SVGAGI. There are 13 residues in the CDR3. V lost 5 bases, J lost 4 bases, and 11 bases lay in between. CDR3 region: CASSTVGATEAFF. CDR3 nucleotide sequence: TGTGCCAGCAGTACCGTTGGGGCCACTGAAGCTTTCTTT.

The chain employs TRBV28 and TRBJ1-1, with D possibly being TRBD1 (5 bases). The germline CDR1 and CDR2 sequences are MDHEN and SYDVKM. The V end was cut by 6 bases, the J end by 4 bases, with 15 bases between. CDR3 length equals 14 residues. CDR3: CASSRVSRSTEAFF. The CDR3 DNA reads as TGTGCCAGCAGCAGGGTATCGAGATCCACTGAAGCTTTCTTT.

To note about this clone: One end of the junction fails to match germline, which may point to a read error. The chain has TRBV12-5 and TRBJ1-4; tentative D call: TRBD1 (6 bases). Germline V lookup: CDR1 LGHNT, CDR2 FRNRAP. CDR3 length equals 14 residues. The CDR3 protein is CASGLDRINEKLFF. CDR3 coding DNA: TGTGCTAGTGGGTTGGACAGAATTAATGAAAAACTGTTTTTT.

The chain links TRBV2 to TRBJ2-1; TRBD2 matches 8 bases. V trimming: 6 bases; J trimming: 8 bases; junction bases outside the gene matches: 3. Germline-derived CDR1 and CDR2 are SNHLY and FYNNEI. The CDR3 covers 12 residues. This chain's CDR3 is CASSGTRHEQFF. The CDR3 DNA reads as TGTGCCAGCAGCGGGACTAGGCATGAGCAGTTCTTC.

V usage is TRBV14 and J usage is TRBJ1-1; TRBD1 matches 7 bases. Germline-derived CDR1 and CDR2 are SGHDN and FVKESK. V lost 2 bases, J lost 11 bases, and 14 bases stayed unmatched. The CDR3 sequence is 15 residues long. In nucleotides, the CDR3 is TGTGCCAGCAGCCAATGGGGGACAGCGAACCCCGATGCTTTCTTT. Its translation is CASSQWGTANPDAFF.

The chain uses TRBV5-1 and TRBJ1-4, with 8 nucleotides matching TRBD1. Germline-derived CDR1 and CDR2 are SGHRS and YFSETQ. The CDR3 is 14 amino acids. V trimming: 0 bases; J trimming: 8 bases; junction bases outside the gene matches: 3. The CDR3 region is CASSLGNRGEKLFF. The CDR3 DNA sequence: TGCGCCAGCAGCTTGGGGAACAGGGGGGAAAAACTGTTTTTT.

This CDR3 reads CASSLGVGDTQYF. The CDR3 coding sequence is TGTGCCAGCAGCTTGGGCGTTGGGGATACGCAGTATTTT. This sequence joins TRBV5-5 and TRBJ2-3; D gene unclear. The CDR3 is made up of 13 amino acids. Germline-derived CDR1 and CDR2 are SGHKS and YYEKEE (reference sequence). Deletions cut 0 bases from V and 6 bases from J, with 8 bases between.

This rearrangement joins TRBV7-8 to TRBJ1-5; D perhaps matches TRBD1 (5 bases). Germline values: CDR1 SGHVS, CDR2 FQNEAQ. V lost 3 bases to trimming and J lost 2 bases, with 11 bases between them. The CDR3 length is 15 residues. The CDR3 spells CASSLDTPGNQPQHF. CDR3 coding DNA: TGTGCCAGCAGCTTGGACACCCCGGGCAATCAGCCCCAGCATTTT.

The chain uses TRBV5-1 and TRBJ1-1; unclear D gene. CDR1 is SGHRS, CDR2 YFSETQ, per germline. This CDR3 is 12 amino acids long. With 3 bases removed from V and 6 bases from J, the gap between germline ends came to 9 bases. The DNA for the CDR3 is TGCGCCAGCAGCTCCAGCGGCCCTGAAGCTTTCTTT. Protein sequence: CASSSSGPEAFF.

The rearrangement links TRBV4-2 to TRBJ2-6; maybe TRBD2 (5 bases). Trimming removed 5 bases from V and 0 bases from J, with 11 bases in between. Germline CDR1 and CDR2: LGHNA and YNFKEQ. There are 16 residues in the CDR3. CDR3 sequence reads: CASSEAVGSGANVLTF. The CDR3 DNA sequence: TGTGCCAGCAGCGAAGCGGTCGGCTCTGGGGCCAACGTCCTGACTTTC.

This clone was counted a single time. This sequence joins TRBV29-1 and TRBJ2-7; D remains ambiguous. Germline CDR1 SQVTM, CDR2 ANQGSEA. V was pared by 6 bases and J by 0 bases, with 12 bases between. The CDR3 contains 13 residues. CDR3 amino acids: CSVKTVISYEQYF. CDR3 nucleotides: TGCAGCGTAAAAACCGTTATCTCCTACGAGCAGTACTTC.

This clone was picked up a small number of times. The chain combines TRBV15 with TRBJ1-4; D is ambiguous. V gave up 5 bases and J gave up 5 bases, with 6 bases separating them. The germline gives CDR1 LNHNV, CDR2 YYDKDF (reference sequence). There are 12 residues in the CDR3. The CDR3 region is CATSSRNEKLFF. CDR3 DNA: TGTGCCACCAGCTCACGGAATGAAAAACTGTTTTTT.

The chain couples TRBV2 to TRBJ1-4; possibly TRBD1 for D (6 bases). CDR1 and CDR2 (germline): SNHLY, FYNNEI. V lost 6 bases to trimming and J lost 3 bases, with 14 bases between them. CDR3 size: 15 residues. CDR3 nucleotide sequence: TGTGCCAGCAGAGTAACAGGGATACCTAATGAAAAACTGTTTTTT. It translates to CASRVTGIPNEKLFF.

The chain is built from TRBV7-2 and TRBJ2-7, with TRBD2 matching 10 bases. CDR1 is SGHTA and CDR2 is FQGNSA in the germline V gene. The CDR3 covers 16 residues. Trimming took 0 bases from V and 2 from J; bases not matched to a gene: 4. The CDR3 nucleotides are TGTGCCAGCAGCTTAGCGGTAGCGGGGGGCCCCTACGAGCAGTACTTC. This translates into CASSLAVAGGPYEQYF.

The chain combines TRBV7-6 with TRBJ1-4; 9 bases are shared with TRBD1. Trimming removed 6 bases from V and 7 bases from J; junction bases left unmatched: 18. Germline V gene sequence: CDR1 SGHVS, CDR2 FNYEAQ. This CDR3 has 18 residues. The CDR3 DNA follows: TGTGCCAGCAGTCCTGGACAGGGGAGAGGACGAACGGGTGAAAAACTGTTTTTT. It translates to CASSPGQGRGRTGEKLFF.